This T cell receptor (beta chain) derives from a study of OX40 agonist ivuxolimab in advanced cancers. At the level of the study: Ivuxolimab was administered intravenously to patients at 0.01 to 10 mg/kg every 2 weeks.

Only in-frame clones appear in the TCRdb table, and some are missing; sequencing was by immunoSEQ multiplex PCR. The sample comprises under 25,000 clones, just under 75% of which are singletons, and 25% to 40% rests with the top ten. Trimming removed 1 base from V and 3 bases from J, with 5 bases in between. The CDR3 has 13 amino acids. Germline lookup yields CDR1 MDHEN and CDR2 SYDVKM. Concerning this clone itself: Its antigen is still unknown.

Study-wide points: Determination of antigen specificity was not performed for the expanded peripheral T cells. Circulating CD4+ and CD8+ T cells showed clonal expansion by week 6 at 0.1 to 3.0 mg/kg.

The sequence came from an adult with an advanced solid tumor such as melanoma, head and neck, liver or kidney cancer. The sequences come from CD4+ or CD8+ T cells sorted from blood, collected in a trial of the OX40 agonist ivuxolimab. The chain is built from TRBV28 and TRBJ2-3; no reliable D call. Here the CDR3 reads CASSLSLTDTQYF. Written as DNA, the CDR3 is TGTGCCAGCAGTTTATCCCTTACAGATACGCAGTATTTT.